The sequence of this TCR beta chain was determined in a study of T cell responses to AZD1222 COVID-19 vaccine. Overall study results and limits: Researchers took repertoire samples only after the peak T cell response had come. A mostly white British donor set with more females was recruited, and clonal diversity was possibly underestimated. Spike-specific TCR breadth and depth rose after two AZD1222 doses.

With regard to this clone: As yet, its antigen is unknown.

CDR1 and CDR2 (germline): LNHNV, YYDKDF (reference sequence). This CDR3 contains 17 residues. Trimming took 0 bases from V and 2 from J, leaving 15 bases between them. Only in-frame clones appear in the TCRdb table, and some are missing; sequencing was by immunoSEQ multiplex PCR. The repertoire consists of roughly 150,000 clones, with roughly nine tenths occurring once and the leading ten covering 9% to 9.5%. Pooled in the analysis were second doses at about 4 or about 12 weeks. This chain connects TRBV15 to TRBJ2-3; tentatively, D is TRBD1 or TRBD2 (5 bases each). The sequence came from an adult who received the AZD1222 COVID-19 vaccine. Sequenced material: peripheral blood, taken 28 days after the second AZD1222 dose. The DNA for the CDR3 is TGTGCCACCAGCAGAGATCGGGGCGGGTTTTTCACAGATACGCAGTATTTT. Translated, it gives CATSRDRGGFFTDTQYF.